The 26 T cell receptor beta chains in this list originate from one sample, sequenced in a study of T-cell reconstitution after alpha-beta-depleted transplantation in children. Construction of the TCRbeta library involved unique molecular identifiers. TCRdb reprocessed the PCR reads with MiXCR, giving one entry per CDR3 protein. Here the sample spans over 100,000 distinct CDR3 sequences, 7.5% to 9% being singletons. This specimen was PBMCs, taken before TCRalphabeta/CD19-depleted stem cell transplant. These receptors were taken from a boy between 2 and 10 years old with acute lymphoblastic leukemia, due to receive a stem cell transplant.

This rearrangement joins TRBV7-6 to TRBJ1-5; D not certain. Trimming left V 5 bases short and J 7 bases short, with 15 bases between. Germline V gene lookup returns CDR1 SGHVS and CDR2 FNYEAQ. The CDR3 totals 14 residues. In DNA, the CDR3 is TGTGCCAGCAGCGTAGGAGGGTGGAACCAGCCCCAGCATTTT. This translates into CASSVGGWNQPQHF.

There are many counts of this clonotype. Here the CDR3 DNA reads TGCGCCAGCAGCTCCCGTACGACATCCACAGATACGCAGTATTTT. It specifies CASSSRTTSTDTQYF. The V call is TRBV5-1, the J call TRBJ2-3, with D hard to call. The V and J ends lost 3 bases and 2 bases respectively, with 13 bases between them. Germline V gene data show CDR1 as SGHRS and CDR2 as YFSETQ. CDR3 length: 15 amino acids.

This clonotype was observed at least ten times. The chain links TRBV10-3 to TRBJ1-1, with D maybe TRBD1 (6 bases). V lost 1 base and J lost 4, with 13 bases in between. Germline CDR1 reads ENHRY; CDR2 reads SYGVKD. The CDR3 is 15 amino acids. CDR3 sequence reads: CAISEFLGGGTEAFF. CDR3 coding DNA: TGTGCCATCAGTGAGTTTCTCGGGGGCGGCACTGAAGCTTTCTTT.

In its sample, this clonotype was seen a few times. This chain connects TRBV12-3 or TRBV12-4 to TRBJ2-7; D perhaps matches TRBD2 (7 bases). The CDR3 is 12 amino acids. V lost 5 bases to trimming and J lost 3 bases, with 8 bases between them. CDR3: CASSRGGYEQYF. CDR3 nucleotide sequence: TGTGCCAGCAGTAGGGGGGGCTACGAGCAGTACTTC.

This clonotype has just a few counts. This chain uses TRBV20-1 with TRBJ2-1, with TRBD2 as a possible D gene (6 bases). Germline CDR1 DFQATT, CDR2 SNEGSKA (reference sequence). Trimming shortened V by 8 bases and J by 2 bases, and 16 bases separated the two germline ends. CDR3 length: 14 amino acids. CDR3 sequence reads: CSTSKAGTYNEQFF. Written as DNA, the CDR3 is TGCAGTACCTCGAAGGCGGGGACCTACAATGAGCAGTTCTTC.

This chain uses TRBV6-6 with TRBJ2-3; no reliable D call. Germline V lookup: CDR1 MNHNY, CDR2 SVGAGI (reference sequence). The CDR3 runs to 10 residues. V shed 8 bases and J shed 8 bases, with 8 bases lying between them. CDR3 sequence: CASESGTQYF. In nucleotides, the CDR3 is TGTGCCAGCGAATCGGGTACGCAGTATTTT.

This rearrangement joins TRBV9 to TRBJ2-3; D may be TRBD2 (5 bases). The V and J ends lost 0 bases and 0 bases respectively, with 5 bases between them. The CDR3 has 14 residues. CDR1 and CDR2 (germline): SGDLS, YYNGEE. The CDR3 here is CASSVGTSTDTQYF. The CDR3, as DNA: TGTGCCAGCAGCGTAGGGACTAGCACAGATACGCAGTATTTT.

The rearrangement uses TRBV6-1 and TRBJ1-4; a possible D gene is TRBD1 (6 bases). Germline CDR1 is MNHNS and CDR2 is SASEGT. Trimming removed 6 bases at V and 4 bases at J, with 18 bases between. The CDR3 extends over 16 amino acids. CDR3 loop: CASRVSGQSFNEKLFF. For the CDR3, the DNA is TGTGCCAGCAGAGTGTCTGGACAGAGTTTTAATGAAAAACTGTTTTTT.

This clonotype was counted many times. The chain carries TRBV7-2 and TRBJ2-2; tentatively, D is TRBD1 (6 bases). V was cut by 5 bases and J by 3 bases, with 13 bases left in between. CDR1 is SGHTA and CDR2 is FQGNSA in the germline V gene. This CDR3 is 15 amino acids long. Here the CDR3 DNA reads TGTGCCAGCAGCCCCCACAGGGTCCACACCGGGGAGCTGTTTTTT. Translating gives CASSPHRVHTGELFF.

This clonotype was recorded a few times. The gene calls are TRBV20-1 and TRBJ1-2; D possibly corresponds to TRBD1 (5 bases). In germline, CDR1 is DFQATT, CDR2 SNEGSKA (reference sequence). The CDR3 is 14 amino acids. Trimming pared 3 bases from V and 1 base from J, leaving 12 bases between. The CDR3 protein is CSASRQTVNYGYTF. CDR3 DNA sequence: TGCAGTGCTAGTAGACAGACGGTTAACTATGGCTACACCTTC.

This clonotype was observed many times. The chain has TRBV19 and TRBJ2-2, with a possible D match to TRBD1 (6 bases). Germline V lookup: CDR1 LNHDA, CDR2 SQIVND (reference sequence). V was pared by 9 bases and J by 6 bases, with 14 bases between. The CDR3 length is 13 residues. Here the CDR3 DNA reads TGTGCCAGCGTACAGGGACCTCCCGGGGAGCTGTTTTTT. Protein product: CASVQGPPGELFF.

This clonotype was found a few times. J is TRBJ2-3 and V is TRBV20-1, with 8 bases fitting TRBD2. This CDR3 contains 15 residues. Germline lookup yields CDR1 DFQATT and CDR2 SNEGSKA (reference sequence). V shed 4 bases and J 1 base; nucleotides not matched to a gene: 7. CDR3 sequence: CSATIAGRGTDTQYF. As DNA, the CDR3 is TGCAGTGCTACCATAGCGGGGAGAGGCACAGATACGCAGTATTTT.

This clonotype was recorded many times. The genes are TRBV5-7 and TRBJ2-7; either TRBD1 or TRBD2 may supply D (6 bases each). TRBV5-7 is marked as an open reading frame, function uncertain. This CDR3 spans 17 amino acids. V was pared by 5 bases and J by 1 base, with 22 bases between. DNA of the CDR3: TGTGCCAGCAGTTCTACCTGGGGGGCAGGAGGGTCCTACGAGCAGTACTTC. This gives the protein CASSSTWGAGGSYEQYF.

CDR3 in DNA: TGCAGTGCTAGAGTACAGGGGAATCAGCCCCAGCATTTT. This gives the protein CSARVQGNQPQHF. This chain uses TRBV20-1 with TRBJ1-5, with TRBD1 matching over 7 bases. Losses at the gene ends were 1 base for V and 4 bases for J; bases not matched to a gene: 1. Germline V gene data show CDR1 as DFQATT and CDR2 as SNEGSKA (reference sequence). The CDR3 length is 13 residues.

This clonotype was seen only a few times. The CDR3 nucleotides are TGTGCCAGCAGCTCCGGGAACCTAGTCAGCAATCAGCCCCAGCATTTT. Protein product: CASSSGNLVSNQPQHF. This chain joins TRBV7-2 and TRBJ1-5, with D hard to call. With 4 bases removed from V and 1 base from J, the gap between germline ends came to 14 bases. Germline V lookup: CDR1 SGHTA, CDR2 FQGNSA. This CDR3 has 16 amino acids.

The CDR3 DNA reads TGCGCCAGCAGCTTTGGACAGGGGGCTAATGAAAAACTGTTTTTT. This translates into CASSFGQGANEKLFF. The rearrangement links TRBV5-1 to TRBJ1-4, with 10 nucleotides matching TRBD1. Germline V gene data show CDR1 as SGHRS and CDR2 as YFSETQ. There are 15 residues in the CDR3. V trimming: 2 bases; J trimming: 3 bases; junction bases outside the gene matches: 1.

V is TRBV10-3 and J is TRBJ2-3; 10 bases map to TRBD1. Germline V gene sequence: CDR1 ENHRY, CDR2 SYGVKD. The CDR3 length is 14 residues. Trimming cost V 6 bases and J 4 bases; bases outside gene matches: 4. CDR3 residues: CAIRGDRGPDTQYF. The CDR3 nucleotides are TGTGCCATCAGGGGGGACAGGGGTCCAGATACGCAGTATTTT.

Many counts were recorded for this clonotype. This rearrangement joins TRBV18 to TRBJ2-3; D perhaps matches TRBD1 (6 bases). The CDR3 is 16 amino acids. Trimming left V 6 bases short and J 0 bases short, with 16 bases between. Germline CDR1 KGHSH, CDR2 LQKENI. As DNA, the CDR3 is TGTGCCAGCTCCCCGACCCGGACAGCTAGCACAGATACGCAGTATTTT. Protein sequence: CASSPTRTASTDTQYF.

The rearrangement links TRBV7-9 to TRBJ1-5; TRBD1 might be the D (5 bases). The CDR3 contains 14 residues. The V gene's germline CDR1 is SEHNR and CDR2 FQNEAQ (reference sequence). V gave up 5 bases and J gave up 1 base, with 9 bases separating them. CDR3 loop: CASSAQGSNQPQHF. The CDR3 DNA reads TGTGCCAGCAGCGCGCAGGGAAGCAATCAGCCCCAGCATTTT.

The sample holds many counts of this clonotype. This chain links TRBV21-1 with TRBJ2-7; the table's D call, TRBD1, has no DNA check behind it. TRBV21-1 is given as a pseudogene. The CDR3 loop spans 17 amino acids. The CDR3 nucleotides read TGTGCCAGCAGCAAAGCTCCCGGGGCAGGGTTGGGGAACGAGCAGTACTTC. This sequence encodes CASSKAPGAGLGNEQYF.

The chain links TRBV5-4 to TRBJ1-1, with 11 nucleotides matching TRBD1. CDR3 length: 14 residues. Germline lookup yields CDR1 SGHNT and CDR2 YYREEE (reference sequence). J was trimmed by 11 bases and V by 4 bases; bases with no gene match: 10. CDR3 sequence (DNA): TGTGCCAGCAGCGTGGACAGGGGGCAGGTCGACGCTTTCTTT. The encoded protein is CASSVDRGQVDAFF. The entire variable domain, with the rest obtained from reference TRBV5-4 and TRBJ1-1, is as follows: ETGVTQSPTHLIKTRGQQVTLRCSSQSGHNTVSWYQQALGQGPQFIFQYYREEENGRGNFPPRFSGLQFPNYSSELNVNALELDDSALYLCASSVDRGQVDAFFGQGTRLTVV.

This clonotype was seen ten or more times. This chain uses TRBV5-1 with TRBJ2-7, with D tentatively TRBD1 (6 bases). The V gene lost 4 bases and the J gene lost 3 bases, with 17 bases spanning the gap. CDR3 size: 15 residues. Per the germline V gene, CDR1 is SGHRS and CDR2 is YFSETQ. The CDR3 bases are TGCGCCAGCAGCCAGGGCCTTGGACAGCTCTACGAGCAGTACTTC. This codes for CASSQGLGQLYEQYF.

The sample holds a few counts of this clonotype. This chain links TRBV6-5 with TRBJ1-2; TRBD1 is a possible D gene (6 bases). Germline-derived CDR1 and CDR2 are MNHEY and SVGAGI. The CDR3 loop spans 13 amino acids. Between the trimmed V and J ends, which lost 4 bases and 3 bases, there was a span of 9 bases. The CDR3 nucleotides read TGTGCCAGCAGTTTGGGGGGCTACTATGGCTACACCTTC. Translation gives CASSLGGYYGYTF.

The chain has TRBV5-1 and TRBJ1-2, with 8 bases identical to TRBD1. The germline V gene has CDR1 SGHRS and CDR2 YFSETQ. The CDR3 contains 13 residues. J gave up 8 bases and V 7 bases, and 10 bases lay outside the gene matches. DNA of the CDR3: TGCGCCAGCTTTGGACAGGGCGTCGGGGGCTACACCTTC. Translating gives CASFGQGVGGYTF. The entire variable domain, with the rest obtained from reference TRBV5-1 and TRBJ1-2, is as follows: KAGVTQTPRYLIKTRGQQVTLSCSPISGHRSVSWYQQTPGQGLQFLFEYFSETQRNKGNFPGRFSGRQFSNSRSEMNVSTLELGDSALYLCASFGQGVGGYTFGSGTRLTVV.

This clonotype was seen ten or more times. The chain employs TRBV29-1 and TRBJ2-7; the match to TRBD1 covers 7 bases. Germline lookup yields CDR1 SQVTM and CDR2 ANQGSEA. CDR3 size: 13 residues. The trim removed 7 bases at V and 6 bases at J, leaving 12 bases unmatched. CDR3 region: CSAARDRVAEQYF. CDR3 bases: TGCAGCGCCGCCAGAGACAGGGTGGCCGAGCAGTACTTC.

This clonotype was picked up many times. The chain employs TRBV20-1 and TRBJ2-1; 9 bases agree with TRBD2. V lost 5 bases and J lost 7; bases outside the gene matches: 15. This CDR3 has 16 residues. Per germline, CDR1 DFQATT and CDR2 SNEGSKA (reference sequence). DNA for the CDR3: TGCAGTGCTCCCTTGAGGCGCGGGGGGGCTCTGAATGAGCAGTTCTTC. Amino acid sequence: CSAPLRRGGALNEQFF.